This is a list of T cell receptor beta chains from one sample in a study of T-cell reconstitution after alpha-beta-depleted transplantation in children. TCRdb reprocessed the PCR reads via MiXCR and lists one record per CDR3 protein. The sample lists a few hundred thousand distinct CDR3 sequences; 20% to 30% were seen once. The sequences come from PBMCs, collected before TCRalphabeta/CD19-depleted stem cell transplant. These receptors were collected from a boy in the first two years of life with Wiskott-Aldrich syndrome, due to receive a stem cell transplant. Both conserved end residues are part of each CDR3. A D gene is named only where the DNA matches it firmly. Clone size is shown for a subset of rows, as once, few, many or a class of expanded clone.

CDR3nt	CDR3aa	abundance	v_gene	j_gene	d_gene
TGTGCCACCAGCAGAGATGTCCGACTAGCGGGAGCGCATGAGCAGTTCTTC	CATSRDVRLAGAHEQFF	-	TRBV15	TRBJ2-1	TRBD2
TGCGCCAGCAGCCAAGAACTAGCGGCAATAACCGGGGAGCTGTTTTTT	CASSQELAAITGELFF	few	TRBV4-1	TRBJ2-2	TRBD2
TGTGCCAGCAGCTTAGCAGCAGGGATGACCTTC	CASSLAAGMTF	few	TRBV7-2	TRBJ1-2	-
TGCAGTGCGGCGAGACTAGCGGGAGGTTACAATGAGCAGTTCTTC	CSAARLAGGYNEQFF	-	TRBV20-1	TRBJ2-1	TRBD2
TGCGCCAGCAGCTTTGCACTAGCGGCCTACAATGAGCAGTTCTTC	CASSFALAAYNEQFF	-	TRBV5-1	TRBJ2-1	TRBD2
TGCAGCGTAGAGACACATCAAGAGACCCAGTACTTC	CSVETHQETQYF	-	TRBV29-1	TRBJ2-5	-
TGCGCCAGCAGCCAAGAGGGCAGGGGTAATCAGCCCCAGCATTTT	CASSQEGRGNQPQHF	-	TRBV4-1	TRBJ1-5	-
TGTGCCAGCAGCGCTACTCTCGGGAGGACCGGGGAGCTGTTTTTT	CASSATLGRTGELFF	few	TRBV12-3/TRBV12-4	TRBJ2-2	TRBD2
TGTGCCAGCAGTGTACCGTCGGCTTTAGCCAAAAACATTCAGTACTTC	CASSVPSALAKNIQYF	few	TRBV12-3/TRBV12-4	TRBJ2-4	-
TGCGCCAGCAGCCCGGACCGACGCTCCTACAATGAGCAGTTCTTC	CASSPDRRSYNEQFF	few	TRBV5-1	TRBJ2-1	-
TGCGCCAGCAGTTATGGTTTAGCCAAAAACATTCAGTACTTC	CASSYGLAKNIQYF	many	TRBV5-1	TRBJ2-4	-
TGTGCCAGCAGCTTTATGAGCTCTGGGGCCAACGTCCTGACTTTC	CASSFMSSGANVLTF	-	TRBV7-2	TRBJ2-6	-
TGTGCCAGCAGCCTAAGTCGACAGGGCCTCCCGGAGACCCAGTACTTC	CASSLSRQGLPETQYF	-	TRBV11-2	TRBJ2-5	TRBD1
TGTGCCAGCAGCCAACGGACAGGGCTCTATGGCTACACCTTC	CASSQRTGLYGYTF	few	TRBV5-6	TRBJ1-2	TRBD1
TGTGCCAGCAGTTTAGGGCAGGCGGTTAATTCACCCCTCCACTTT	CASSLGQAVNSPLHF	few	TRBV12-3/TRBV12-4	TRBJ1-6	-
TGTGCCAGCAGCACGGGACCGGTCAATGAGCAGTTCTTC	CASSTGPVNEQFF	-	TRBV7-2	TRBJ2-1	-
TGTGCCAGCAGAGCCGGACTAGCGGGAGTCACCGGGGAGCTGTTTTTT	CASRAGLAGVTGELFF	-	TRBV2	TRBJ2-2	TRBD2
TGTGCCAGCAGTTACGGGATAGCTACCTACAATGAGCAGTTCTTC	CASSYGIATYNEQFF	few	TRBV6-5	TRBJ2-1	-
TGTGCCAGCAGCGACAGCGGGAACTACAATGAGCAGTTCTTC	CASSDSGNYNEQFF	-	TRBV4-2	TRBJ2-1	TRBD2
TGTGCCAGCCGTAATACGTATGGAAACACCATATATTTT	CASRNTYGNTIYF	few	TRBV6-5	TRBJ1-3	-
TGTGCCAGCAGCTCGGGGGGCTGGGGCACAGATACGCAGTATTTT	CASSSGGWGTDTQYF	few	TRBV7-2	TRBJ2-3	-
TGCGCCAGCAGCCTGGTGCGCCGGGAGGGCCTCGGGCAGTACTTC	CASSLVRREGLGQYF	-	TRBV5-1	TRBJ2-7	TRBD2
TGTGCCAGCAGACGTCTAGCGGGGGATACGCAGTATTTT	CASRRLAGDTQYF	-	TRBV12-3/TRBV12-4	TRBJ2-3	TRBD2
TGTGCCAGCAGCCAAGCGAGGGATGGAGACACTGAAGCTTTCTTT	CASSQARDGDTEAFF	few	TRBV4-2	TRBJ1-1	-
TGCAGTGCCTTGGGACTAGCGGGAGATTTGGAGACCCAGTACTTC	CSALGLAGDLETQYF	-	TRBV20-1	TRBJ2-5	TRBD2
TGTGCCAGCGCCCGGACAGCCTATAACTACGAGCAGTACTTC	CASARTAYNYEQYF	-	TRBV27	TRBJ2-7	-
TGTGCCAGCAGCGCAAGCGTCGAGCAGTACTTC	CASSASVEQYF	few	TRBV7-2	TRBJ2-7	-
TGCAGTGCTAGCCGGGGGGATAGTGGGGCCAACGTCCTGACTTTC	CSASRGDSGANVLTF	-	TRBV20-1	TRBJ2-6	TRBD2
TGTGCCAGCTCACCAGGGACAGGTGCTACCTACGAGCAGTACTTC	CASSPGTGATYEQYF	-	TRBV18	TRBJ2-7	TRBD1
TGCGCCAGCAGCTTTACAGGACAGGGAGAGACCCAGTACTTC	CASSFTGQGETQYF	few	TRBV5-1	TRBJ2-5	TRBD1
TGCGCCAGCAGCTTGGGATTTACTCTCTACGAGCAGTACTTC	CASSLGFTLYEQYF	-	TRBV5-1	TRBJ2-7	-
TGTGCCAGCAGCCAACAGGGGGCGGCAGATACGCAGTATTTT	CASSQQGAADTQYF	-	TRBV13	TRBJ2-3	TRBD1
TGTGCCAGCAGTTTTGTCCAGGGCTCTTCCTACAATGAGCAGTTCTTC	CASSFVQGSSYNEQFF	few	TRBV12-3/TRBV12-4	TRBJ2-1	-
TGCAGTGCTAGAGCGGGAGGGAGCACAGATACGCAGTATTTT	CSARAGGSTDTQYF	few	TRBV20-1	TRBJ2-3	TRBD2